Given below is one T cell receptor beta chain in context. The antigen remains unidentified. V was pared by 4 bases and J by 3 bases, with 9 bases of the junction left unmatched. The CDR3 sequence is 16 residues long. Germline-derived CDR1 and CDR2 are SGHRS and YFSETQ. This sample was taken from a study of graft-versus-host responses after intestinal transplantation. Clones were sequenced by immunoSEQ multiplex PCR, and TCRdb holds only the in-frame ones, with some missing. The sample lists around 88,000 clones; roughly 80% were seen once. This receptor was identified in a human donor who received an intestinal transplant. The J gene is TRBJ2-3, the V gene TRBV5-1, with 9 positions matching TRBD2. Sample: unstimulated CD8+ T cells sorted from spleen or lymph node cells, taken before intestinal transplant. The CDR3 DNA is TGCGCCAGCAGCGCCGCGGGAGGGCCAGGGACAGATACGCAGTATTTT. Translated: CASSAAGGPGTDTQYF. The full variable domain, rest sourced from reference TRBV5-1 and TRBJ2-3, is KAGVTQTPRYLIKTRGQQVTLSCSPISGHRSVSWYQQTPGQGLQFLFEYFSETQRNKGNFPGRFSGRQFSNSRSEMNVSTLELGDSALYLCASSAAGGPGTDTQYFGPGTRLTVL.